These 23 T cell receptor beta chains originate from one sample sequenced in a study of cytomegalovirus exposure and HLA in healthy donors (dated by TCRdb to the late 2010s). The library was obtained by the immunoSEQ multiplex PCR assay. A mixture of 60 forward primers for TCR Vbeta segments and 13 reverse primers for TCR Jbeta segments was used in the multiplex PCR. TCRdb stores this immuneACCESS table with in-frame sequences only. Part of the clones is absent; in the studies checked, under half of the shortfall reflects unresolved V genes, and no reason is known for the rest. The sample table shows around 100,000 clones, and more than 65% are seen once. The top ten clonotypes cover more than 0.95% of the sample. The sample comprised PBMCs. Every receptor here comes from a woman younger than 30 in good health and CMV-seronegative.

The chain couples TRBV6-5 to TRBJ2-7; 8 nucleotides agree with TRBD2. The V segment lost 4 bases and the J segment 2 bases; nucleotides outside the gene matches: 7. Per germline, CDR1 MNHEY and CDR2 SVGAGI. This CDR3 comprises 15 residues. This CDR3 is CASSSLAGRAYEQYF. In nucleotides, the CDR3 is TGTGCCAGCAGTTCGCTAGCGGGCCGCGCCTACGAGCAGTACTTC.

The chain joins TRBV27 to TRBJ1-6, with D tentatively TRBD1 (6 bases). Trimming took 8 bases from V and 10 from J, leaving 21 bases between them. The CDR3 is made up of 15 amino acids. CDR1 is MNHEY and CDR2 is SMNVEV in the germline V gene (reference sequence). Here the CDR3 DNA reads TGTGCCAGCCGAACTGGGGACACCTTTTGGTCACCCCTCCACTTT. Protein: CASRTGDTFWSPLHF.

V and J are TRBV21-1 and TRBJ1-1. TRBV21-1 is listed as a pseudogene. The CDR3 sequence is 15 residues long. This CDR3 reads CASRKEGRILAEAFF. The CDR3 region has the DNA TGTGCCAGCCGAAAAGAGGGGAGGATTTTAGCCGAAGCTTTCTTT.

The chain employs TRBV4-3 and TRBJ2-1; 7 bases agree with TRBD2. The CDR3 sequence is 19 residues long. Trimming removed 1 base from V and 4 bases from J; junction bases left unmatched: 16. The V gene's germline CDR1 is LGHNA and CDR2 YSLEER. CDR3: CASSQGPPGSSGSYNEQFF. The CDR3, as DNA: TGCGCCAGCAGCCAAGGACCCCCCGGGTCTAGCGGATCGTACAATGAGCAGTTCTTC.

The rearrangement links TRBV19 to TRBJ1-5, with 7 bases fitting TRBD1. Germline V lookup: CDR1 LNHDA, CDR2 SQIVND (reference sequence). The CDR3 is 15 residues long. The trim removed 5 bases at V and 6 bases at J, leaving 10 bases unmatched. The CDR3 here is CASSVGTDRAQPQHF. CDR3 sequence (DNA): TGTGCCAGTAGTGTCGGGACCGACAGGGCTCAGCCCCAGCATTTT.

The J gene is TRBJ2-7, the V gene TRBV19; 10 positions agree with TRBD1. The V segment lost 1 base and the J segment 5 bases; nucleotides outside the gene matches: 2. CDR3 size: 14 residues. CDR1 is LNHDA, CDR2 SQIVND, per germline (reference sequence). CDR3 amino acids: CASSIGTGGHEQYF. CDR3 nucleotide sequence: TGTGCCAGTAGTATAGGGACAGGGGGGCACGAGCAGTACTTC.

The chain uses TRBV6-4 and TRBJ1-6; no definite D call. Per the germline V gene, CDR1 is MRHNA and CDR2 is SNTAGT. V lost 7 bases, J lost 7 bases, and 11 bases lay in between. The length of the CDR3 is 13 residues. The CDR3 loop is CASIEGSNSPLHF. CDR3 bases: TGTGCCAGCATTGAGGGCAGCAATTCACCCCTCCACTTT.

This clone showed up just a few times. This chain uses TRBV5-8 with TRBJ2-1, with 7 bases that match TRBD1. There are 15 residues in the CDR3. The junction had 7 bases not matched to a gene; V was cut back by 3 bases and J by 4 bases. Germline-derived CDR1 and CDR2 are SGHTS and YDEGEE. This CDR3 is CASSSGQTLYNEQFF. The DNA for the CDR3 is TGTGCCAGCAGCTCGGGACAGACTTTATACAATGAGCAGTTCTTC.

The CDR3 nucleotides are TGTGCCAGCAGCCTGCATCTGAGGGGGCCTAGCACAGATACGCAGTATTTT. Translating it yields CASSLHLRGPSTDTQYF. V is TRBV11-2 and J is TRBJ2-3; 7 bases are shared with TRBD1. V lost 5 bases to trimming and J lost 0 bases; unmatched junction nucleotides: 11. CDR1 is SGHAT and CDR2 is FQNNGV in the germline V gene. This CDR3 region has 17 residues.

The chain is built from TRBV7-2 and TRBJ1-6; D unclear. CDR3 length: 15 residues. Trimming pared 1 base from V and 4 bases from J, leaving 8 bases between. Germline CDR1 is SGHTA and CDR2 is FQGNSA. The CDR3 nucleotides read TGTGCCAGCAGCTTAGTCAGCGGTTATAATTCACCCCTCCACTTT. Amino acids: CASSLVSGYNSPLHF.

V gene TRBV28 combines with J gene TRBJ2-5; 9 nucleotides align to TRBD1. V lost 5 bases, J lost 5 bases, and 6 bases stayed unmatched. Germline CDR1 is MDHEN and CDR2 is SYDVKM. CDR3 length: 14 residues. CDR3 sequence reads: CASSHRGRGETQYF. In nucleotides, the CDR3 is TGTGCCAGCAGTCACAGGGGGCGCGGGGAGACCCAGTACTTC.

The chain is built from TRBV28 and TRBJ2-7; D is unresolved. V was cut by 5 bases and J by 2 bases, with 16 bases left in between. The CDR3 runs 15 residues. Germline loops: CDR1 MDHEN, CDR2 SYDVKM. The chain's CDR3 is CASSLSAELTYEQYF. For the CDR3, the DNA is TGTGCCAGCAGTCTAAGTGCGGAACTTACCTACGAGCAGTACTTC.

CDR3 protein: CASSLRENTEAFF. CDR3 DNA sequence: TGTGCCAGCAGTTTGCGAGAAAACACTGAAGCTTTCTTT. The chain joins TRBV6-5 to TRBJ1-1; unclear D gene. This CDR3 region has 13 residues. The V gene lost 4 bases and the J gene lost 2 bases, with 8 bases spanning the gap. CDR1 and CDR2 (germline): MNHEY, SVGAGI.

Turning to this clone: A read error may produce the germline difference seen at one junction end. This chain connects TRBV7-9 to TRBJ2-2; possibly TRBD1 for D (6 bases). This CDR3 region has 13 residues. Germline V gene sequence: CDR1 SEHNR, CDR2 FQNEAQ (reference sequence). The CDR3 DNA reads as TGTTCCAGCAGCCAGGGACACCCCGGGGAGCTGTTTTTT. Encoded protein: CSSSQGHPGELFF.

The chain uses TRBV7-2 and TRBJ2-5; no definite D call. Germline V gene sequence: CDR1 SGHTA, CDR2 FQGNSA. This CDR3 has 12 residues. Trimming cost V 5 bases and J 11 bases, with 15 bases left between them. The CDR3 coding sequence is TGTGCCAGCAGCGAAATAAATTCCGGGCAGTACTTC. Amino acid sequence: CASSEINSGQYF.

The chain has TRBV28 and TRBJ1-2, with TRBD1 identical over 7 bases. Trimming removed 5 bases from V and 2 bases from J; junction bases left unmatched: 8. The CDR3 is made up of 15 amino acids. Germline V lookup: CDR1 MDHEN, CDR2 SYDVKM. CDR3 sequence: CASSPGGTENYGYTF. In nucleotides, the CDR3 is TGTGCCAGCAGTCCAGGGGGGACGGAGAACTATGGCTACACCTTC.

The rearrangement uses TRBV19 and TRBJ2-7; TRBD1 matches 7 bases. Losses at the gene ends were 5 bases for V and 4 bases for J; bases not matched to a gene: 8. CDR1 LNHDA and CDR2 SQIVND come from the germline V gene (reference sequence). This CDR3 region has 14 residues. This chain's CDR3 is CASSPGQASYEQYF. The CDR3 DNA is TGTGCCAGTAGTCCTGGACAGGCCTCTTACGAGCAGTACTTC. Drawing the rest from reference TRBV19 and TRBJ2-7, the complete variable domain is DGGITQSPKYLFRKEGQNVTLSCEQNLNHDAMYWYRQDPGQGLRLIYYSQIVNDFQKGDIAEGYSVSREKKESFPLTVTSAQKNPTAFYLCASSPGQASYEQYFGPGTRLTVT.

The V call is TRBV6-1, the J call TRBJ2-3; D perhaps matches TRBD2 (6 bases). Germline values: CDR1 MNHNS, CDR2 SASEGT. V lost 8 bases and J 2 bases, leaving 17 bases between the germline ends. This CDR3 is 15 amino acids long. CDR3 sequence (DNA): TGTGCCAGCGCACGGACTACCACCTACACAGATACGCAGTATTTT. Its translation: CASARTTTYTDTQYF.

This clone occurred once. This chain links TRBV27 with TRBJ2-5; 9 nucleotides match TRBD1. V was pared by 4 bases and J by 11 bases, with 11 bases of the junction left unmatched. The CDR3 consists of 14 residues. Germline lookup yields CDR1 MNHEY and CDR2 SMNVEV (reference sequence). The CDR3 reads CASSSPGQGVKQYF. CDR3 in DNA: TGTGCCAGCAGTTCGCCGGGACAGGGTGTCAAGCAGTACTTC.

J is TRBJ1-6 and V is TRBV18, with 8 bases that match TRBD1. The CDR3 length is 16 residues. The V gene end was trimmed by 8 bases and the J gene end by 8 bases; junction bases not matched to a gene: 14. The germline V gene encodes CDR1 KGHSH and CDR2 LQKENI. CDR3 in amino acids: CASKLSQQGGDSPLHF. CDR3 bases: TGTGCCAGCAAACTCAGCCAACAGGGGGGGGATTCACCCCTCCACTTT.

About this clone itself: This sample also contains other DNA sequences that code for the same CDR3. This CDR3 reads CASSVGLGLAGGEKETQYF. CDR3 coding DNA: TGTGCCAGCAGCGTGGGACTGGGACTAGCGGGAGGGGAGAAAGAGACCCAGTACTTC. This chain uses TRBV9 with TRBJ2-5; 16 bases are shared with TRBD2. Germline CDR1 is SGDLS and CDR2 is YYNGEE. This CDR3 comprises 19 residues. Germline trimming cut 2 bases from V and 3 bases from J; bases unmatched to any gene: 10.

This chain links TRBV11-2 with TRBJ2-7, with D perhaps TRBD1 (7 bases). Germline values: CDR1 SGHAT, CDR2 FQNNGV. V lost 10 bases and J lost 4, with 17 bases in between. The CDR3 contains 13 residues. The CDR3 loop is CATGGRDLYEQYF. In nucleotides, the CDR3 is TGTGCCACAGGGGGTAGGGACTTATACGAGCAGTACTTC.

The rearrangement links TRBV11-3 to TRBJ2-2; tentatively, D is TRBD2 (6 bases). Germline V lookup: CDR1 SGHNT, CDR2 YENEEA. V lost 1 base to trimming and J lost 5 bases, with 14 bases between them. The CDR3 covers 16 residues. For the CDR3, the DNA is TGTGCCAGCAGCTTAGGCCGGCAGGGAGGTACCGGGGAGCTGTTTTTT. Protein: CASSLGRQGGTGELFF.